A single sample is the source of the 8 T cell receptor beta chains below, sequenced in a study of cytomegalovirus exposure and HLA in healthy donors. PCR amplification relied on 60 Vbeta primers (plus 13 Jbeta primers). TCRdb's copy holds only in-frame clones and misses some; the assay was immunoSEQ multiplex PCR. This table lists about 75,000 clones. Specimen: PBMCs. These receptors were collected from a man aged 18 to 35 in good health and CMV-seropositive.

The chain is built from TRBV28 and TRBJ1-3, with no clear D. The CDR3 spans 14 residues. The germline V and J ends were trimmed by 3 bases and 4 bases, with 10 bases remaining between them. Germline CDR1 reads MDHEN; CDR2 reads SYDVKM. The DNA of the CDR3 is TGTGCCAGCAGTTTGTCCGGAGCGGGAAACACCATATATTTT. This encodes CASSLSGAGNTIYF.

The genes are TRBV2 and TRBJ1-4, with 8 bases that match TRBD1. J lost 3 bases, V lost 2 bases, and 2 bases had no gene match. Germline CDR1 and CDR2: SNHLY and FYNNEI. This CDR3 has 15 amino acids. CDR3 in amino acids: CASSEQGASNEKLFF. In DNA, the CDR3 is TGTGCCAGCAGTGAACAGGGGGCGTCTAATGAAAAACTGTTTTTT.

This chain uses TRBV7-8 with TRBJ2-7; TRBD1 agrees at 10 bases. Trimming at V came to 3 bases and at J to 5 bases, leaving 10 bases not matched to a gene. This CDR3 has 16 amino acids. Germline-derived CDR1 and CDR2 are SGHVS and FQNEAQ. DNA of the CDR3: TGTGCCAGCAGCTTGACAGGGGGCGCCTTGTTAAACGAGCAGTACTTC. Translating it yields CASSLTGGALLNEQYF.

CDR3 DNA sequence: TGTGCCAGCAGCTTCGGGGATAGCAATCAGCCCCAGCATTTT. Amino acid sequence: CASSFGDSNQPQHF. The chain links TRBV5-6 to TRBJ1-5; D uncertain. The CDR3 spans 14 residues. Per the germline V gene, CDR1 is SGHDT and CDR2 is YYEEEE. V was pared by 2 bases and J by 0 bases, with 6 bases between.

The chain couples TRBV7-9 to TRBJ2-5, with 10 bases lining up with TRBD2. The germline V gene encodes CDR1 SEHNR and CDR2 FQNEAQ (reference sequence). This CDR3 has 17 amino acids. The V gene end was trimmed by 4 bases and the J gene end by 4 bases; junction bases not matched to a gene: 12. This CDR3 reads CASSSQGRGLASETQYF. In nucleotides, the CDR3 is TGTGCCAGCAGCTCCCAGGGGCGGGGACTAGCGTCAGAGACCCAGTACTTC. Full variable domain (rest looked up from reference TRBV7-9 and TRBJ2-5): DTGVSQNPRHKITKRGQNVTFRCDPISEHNRLYWYRQTLGQGPEFLTYFQNEAQLEKSRLLSDRFSAERPKGSFSTLEIQRTEQGDSAMYLCASSSQGRGLASETQYFGPGTRLLVL.

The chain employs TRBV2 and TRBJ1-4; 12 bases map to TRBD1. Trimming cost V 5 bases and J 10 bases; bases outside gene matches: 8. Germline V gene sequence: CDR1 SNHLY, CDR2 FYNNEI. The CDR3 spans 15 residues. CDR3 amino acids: CASSLDRDRGRKLFF. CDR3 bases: TGTGCCAGCAGTCTTGACCGGGACAGGGGGCGAAAACTGTTTTTT.

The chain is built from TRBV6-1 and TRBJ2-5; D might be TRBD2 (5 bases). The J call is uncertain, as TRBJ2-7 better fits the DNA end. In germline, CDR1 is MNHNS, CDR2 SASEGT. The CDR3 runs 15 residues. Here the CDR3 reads CASSESHPGNYEQYF. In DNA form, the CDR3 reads TGTGCCAGCAGTGAATCCCACCCGGGGAACTACGAGCAGTACTTC.

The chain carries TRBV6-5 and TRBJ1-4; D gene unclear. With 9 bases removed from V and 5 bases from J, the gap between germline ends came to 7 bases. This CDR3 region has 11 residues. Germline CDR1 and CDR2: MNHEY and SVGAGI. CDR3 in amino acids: CASARNEKLFF. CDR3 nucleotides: TGTGCCAGTGCTAGGAATGAAAAACTGTTTTTT.